The 21 T cell receptor beta chains reported below all come from one sample, sequenced in a study of T cells in Graves' hyperthyroidism and ophthalmopathy. Authors of the study amplified TCR beta CDR3 regions from RNA transcripts. HTBI primers were used for first-round RT-PCR of the TCR CDR3. TCRdb re-called the multiplex PCR reads through MiXCR, storing one row per CDR3 protein. The table has approximately 600,000 distinct CDR3 sequences, approximately 14% seen once; the top ten hold roughly 7%. Sequencing was performed on blood. These TCRs come from a woman aged 18-30 years with Graves' ophthalmopathy.

The chain is built from TRBV30 and TRBJ2-5; the D gene is possibly TRBD1 (5 bases). Germline CDR1 is GTSNPN and CDR2 is SVGIG (reference sequence). Trimming stripped 3 bases from V and 5 bases from J, with 13 bases between. This CDR3 has 13 residues. The CDR3 region is CAWSQGAGETQYF. The CDR3 DNA reads as TGTGCCTGGAGCCAAGGGGCTGGGGAGACCCAGTACTTC.

This clonotype was picked up many times. This rearrangement joins TRBV11-3 to TRBJ2-3, with 9 bases lining up with TRBD2. The CDR3 extends over 16 amino acids. The germline CDR1 and CDR2 sequences are SGHNT and YENEEA. V was pared by 1 base and J by 3 bases, with 5 bases of the junction left unmatched. CDR3 coding DNA: TGTGCCAGCAGCTTAGGTGCTAGCGGGGAAACAGATACGCAGTATTTT. Translation: CASSLGASGETDTQYF.

Ten or more counts support this clonotype. This chain connects TRBV15 to TRBJ2-1; the D gene is possibly TRBD2 (7 bases). V was trimmed by 1 base and J by 4 bases, leaving 14 bases between them. This CDR3 is 16 amino acids long. Looked up from germline, CDR1 is LNHNV and CDR2 is YYDKDF (reference sequence). The CDR3 loop reads CATSRVTGRGYNEQFF. CDR3 in DNA: TGTGCCACCAGCAGAGTAACAGGGAGGGGATACAATGAGCAGTTCTTC.

The sample holds many counts of this clonotype. The gene calls are TRBV7-9 and TRBJ1-1; tentative D call: TRBD1 (6 bases). Trimming took 1 base from V and 0 from J, leaving 15 bases between them. CDR3 size: 17 residues. Germline V gives CDR1 SEHNR, CDR2 FQNEAQ (reference sequence). As DNA, the CDR3 is TGTGCCAGCAGCTTAGGAGCGGGACATAACCTGAACACTGAAGCTTTCTTT. Its translation is CASSLGAGHNLNTEAFF.

This clonotype was counted many times. The V gene is TRBV2, the J gene TRBJ2-5, with D tentatively TRBD1 (5 bases). This CDR3 region has 14 residues. Trimming took off 2 bases at V and 2 bases at J, with 9 bases between the two ends. CDR1 is SNHLY and CDR2 is FYNNEI in the germline V gene. The CDR3 coding sequence is TGTGCCAGCAGTGAATGGACACTTCAAGAGACCCAGTACTTC. Translated: CASSEWTLQETQYF.

Ten or more counts support this clonotype. The gene calls are TRBV2 and TRBJ2-7, with D perhaps TRBD2 (5 bases). V shed 7 bases and J shed 7 bases, with 17 bases lying between them. The V gene's germline CDR1 is SNHLY and CDR2 FYNNEI. The length of the CDR3 is 13 residues. The CDR3 protein is CASTWVEGGEQYF. In DNA form, the CDR3 reads TGTGCCAGCACGTGGGTTGAGGGCGGAGAGCAGTACTTC. Full variable domain (remainder filled in from reference TRBV2 and TRBJ2-7): EPEVTQTPSHQVTQMGQEVILRCVPISNHLYFYWYRQILGQKVEFLVSFYNNEISEKSEIFDDQFSVERPDGSNFTLKIRSTKLEDSAMYFCASTWVEGGEQYFGPGTRLTVT.

This clonotype has at least ten counts. V usage is TRBV20-1 and J usage is TRBJ2-3; 9 bases line up with TRBD2. The CDR3 has 15 residues. Germline V gives CDR1 DFQATT, CDR2 SNEGSKA (reference sequence). The CDR3 nucleotides read TGCAGCTCTGCCACCCTAGCGGGAAACACAGATACGCAGTATTTT. Its protein product is CSSATLAGNTDTQYF.

This rearrangement joins TRBV9 to TRBJ1-1; tentative D call: TRBD1 (6 bases). There are 13 residues in the CDR3. The V end was cut by 4 bases, the J end by 7 bases, with 14 bases between. Germline lookup yields CDR1 SGDLS and CDR2 YYNGEE. CDR3 bases: TGTGCCAGCAGCCCGCTAGACAGGAGTGAAGCTTTCTTT. Protein: CASSPLDRSEAFF.

Comments on this clonotype: Relative to the germline gene, one junction end is altered; a read error may explain this. The chain joins TRBV5-1 to TRBJ1-5; 9 bases match TRBD1. There are 15 residues in the CDR3. Germline CDR1 reads SGHRS; CDR2 reads YFSETQ. The CDR3 sequence is CAGSLAGQGSQPQHF. For the CDR3, the DNA is TGCGCCGGCAGCTTGGCCGGACAGGGGTCTCAGCCCCAGCATTTT.

This clonotype has at least ten counts. V and J are TRBV6-2 or TRBV6-3 and TRBJ2-3; the D call may be TRBD1 or TRBD2 (7 bases each). The germline V and J ends were trimmed by 11 bases and 2 bases, with 14 bases remaining between them. This CDR3 region has 13 residues. From germline, CDR1 is MNHEY and CDR2 SVGEGT. The CDR3 loop reads CAAGEGATDTQYF. DNA for the CDR3: TGTGCCGCGGGAGAGGGGGCCACAGATACGCAGTATTTT.

This clonotype was observed a handful of times. CDR3 DNA sequence: TGTGCCAGTAGTTCGATAAGGACTAGCGGGAGACTTACCGGGGAGCTGTTTTTT. The encoded protein is CASSSIRTSGRLTGELFF. The chain links TRBV19 to TRBJ2-2, with 13 bases matching TRBD2. After removal of 5 bases from V and 5 bases from J, the junction contained 11 bases not matched to a gene. The CDR3 loop spans 18 amino acids. Germline V lookup: CDR1 LNHDA, CDR2 SQIVND (reference sequence).

There are many counts of this clonotype. This chain joins TRBV27 and TRBJ1-1; D gene uncertain. V was cut by 0 bases and J by 0 bases, with 11 bases left in between. Per the germline V gene, CDR1 is MNHEY and CDR2 is SMNVEV (reference sequence). The CDR3 has 16 residues. DNA for the CDR3: TGTGCCAGCAGTTTATCCGGGGTTCCCCTGAACACTGAAGCTTTCTTT. It encodes CASSLSGVPLNTEAFF.

The rearrangement uses TRBV19 and TRBJ1-1; no firm D call. V dropped 9 bases and J dropped 6 bases, with 17 bases sitting between them. CDR3 size: 13 residues. CDR1 and CDR2 (germline): LNHDA, SQIVND (reference sequence). The CDR3 DNA follows: TGTGCCAGCTCTAATACGGGGAGAGCTGAAGCTTTCTTT. It translates to CASSNTGRAEAFF.

This clonotype was seen ten or more times. This chain links TRBV12-3 or TRBV12-4 with TRBJ2-1; 7 bases are shared with TRBD2. CDR3 length equals 14 residues. V gave up 6 bases and J gave up 3 bases; unmatched junction bases: 5. For the CDR3, the DNA is TGTGCCAGCAGGATGGGGGGGGACTACAATGAGCAGTTCTTC. This translates into CASRMGGDYNEQFF.

This clonotype was counted many times. J is TRBJ1-2 and V is TRBV6-2 or TRBV6-3, with D tentatively TRBD1 (6 bases). Germline CDR1 reads MNHEY; CDR2 reads SVGEGT. The CDR3 totals 14 residues. The V end was cut by 4 bases, the J end by 6 bases, with 15 bases between. The CDR3 region has the DNA TGTGCCAGCAGTTCAACTTACAGGGAAGATGGCTACACCTTC. Translated: CASSSTYREDGYTF.

This clonotype was picked up a small number of times. The V and J genes are TRBV20-1 and TRBJ2-2; the match to TRBD2 covers 7 bases. Unmatched junction bases numbered 4, after V lost 1 base and J lost 2 bases. This CDR3 has 15 amino acids. From germline, CDR1 is DFQATT and CDR2 SNEGSKA (reference sequence). The CDR3 loop reads CSARGGGSNTGELFF. The DNA for the CDR3 is TGCAGTGCTAGAGGGGGCGGGAGTAACACCGGGGAGCTGTTTTTT.

The V and J genes are TRBV5-1 and TRBJ1-1; no reliable D call. Germline loops: CDR1 SGHRS, CDR2 YFSETQ. Trimming removed 4 bases from V and 11 bases from J, with 18 bases in between. This CDR3 is built from 13 residues. The CDR3 reads CASSEGYIDGAFF. The CDR3 region has the DNA TGCGCCAGCAGCGAAGGATACATAGATGGGGCTTTCTTT.

The chain carries TRBV24-1 and TRBJ2-1, with TRBD1 identical over 8 bases. CDR3 length: 15 residues. The germline V gene has CDR1 KGHDR and CDR2 SFDVKD. The V and J ends lost 10 bases and 3 bases, in that order; junction bases with no gene match: 10. The CDR3 region is CATQGVAHYYNEQFF. CDR3 bases: TGTGCCACACAGGGGGTAGCCCATTACTACAATGAGCAGTTCTTC.

This clonotype was seen ten or more times. This rearrangement joins TRBV6-1 to TRBJ1-1; no clear D gene. From germline, CDR1 is MNHNS and CDR2 SASEGT. The CDR3 runs to 15 residues. The V end lost 2 bases, the J end lost 0 bases, and 10 bases lay between the germline ends. The CDR3 nucleotides are TGTGCCAGCAGTGAACGAGGCGGAATGAACACTGAAGCTTTCTTT. This encodes CASSERGGMNTEAFF.

The V and J genes are TRBV9 and TRBJ2-1; 10 bases align to TRBD1. The V segment lost 3 bases and the J segment 5 bases; nucleotides outside the gene matches: 14. Per germline, CDR1 SGDLS and CDR2 YYNGEE. CDR3 length: 18 residues. In nucleotides, the CDR3 is TGTGCCAGCAGCGCACCGAGACAGGGGGCGAACTGGAACAATGAGCAGTTCTTC. Translation: CASSAPRQGANWNNEQFF.

This clonotype has a count of ten or more. The chain couples TRBV7-9 to TRBJ2-2; possible D gene TRBD1, 6 bases. This CDR3 spans 15 amino acids. With 5 bases removed from V and 1 base from J, the gap between germline ends came to 11 bases. Per the germline V gene, CDR1 is SEHNR and CDR2 is FQNEAQ (reference sequence). The CDR3 loop is CASSPGTLNTGELFF. CDR3 DNA: TGTGCCAGCAGCCCCGGGACACTGAACACCGGGGAGCTGTTTTTT.